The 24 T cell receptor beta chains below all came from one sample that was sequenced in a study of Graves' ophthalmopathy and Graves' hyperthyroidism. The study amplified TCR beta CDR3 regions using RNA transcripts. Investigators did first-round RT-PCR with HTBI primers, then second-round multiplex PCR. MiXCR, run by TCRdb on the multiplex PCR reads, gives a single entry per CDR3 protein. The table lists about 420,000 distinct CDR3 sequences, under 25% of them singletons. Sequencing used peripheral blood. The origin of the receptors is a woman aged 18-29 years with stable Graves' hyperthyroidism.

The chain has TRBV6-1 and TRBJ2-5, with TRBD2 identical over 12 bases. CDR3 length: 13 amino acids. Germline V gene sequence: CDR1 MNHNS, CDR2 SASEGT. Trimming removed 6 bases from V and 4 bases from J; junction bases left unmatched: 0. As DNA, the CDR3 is TGTGCCAGCAGGACTAGCGGGAGAGAGACCCAGTACTTC. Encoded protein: CASRTSGRETQYF.

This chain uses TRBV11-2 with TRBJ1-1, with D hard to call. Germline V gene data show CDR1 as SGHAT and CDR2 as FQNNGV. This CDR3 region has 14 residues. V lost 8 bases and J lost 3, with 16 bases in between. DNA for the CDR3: TGTGCCAGCGGAACGCCCGAGACGTACACTGAAGCTTTCTTT. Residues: CASGTPETYTEAFF. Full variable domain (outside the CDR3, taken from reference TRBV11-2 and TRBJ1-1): EAGVAQSPRYKIIEKRQSVAFWCNPISGHATLYWYQQILGQGPKLLIQFQNNGVVDDSQLPKDRFSAERLKGVDSTLKIQPAKLEDSAVYLCASGTPETYTEAFFGQGTRLTVV.

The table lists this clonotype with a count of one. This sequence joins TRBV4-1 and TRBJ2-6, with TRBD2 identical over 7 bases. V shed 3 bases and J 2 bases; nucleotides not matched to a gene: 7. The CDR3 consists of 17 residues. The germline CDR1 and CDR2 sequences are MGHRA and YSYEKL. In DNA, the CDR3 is TGCGCCAGCAGCCAGGCCCCCGCGGGAGCTGGGGCCAACGTCCTGACTTTC. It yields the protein CASSQAPAGAGANVLTF.

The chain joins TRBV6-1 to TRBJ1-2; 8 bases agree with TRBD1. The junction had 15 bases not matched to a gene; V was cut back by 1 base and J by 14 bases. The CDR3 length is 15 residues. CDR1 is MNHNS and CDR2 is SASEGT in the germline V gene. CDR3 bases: TGTGCCAGCAGTGAAGTAGGAGGACAGGGTCCGAGGTGGACCTTC. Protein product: CASSEVGGQGPRWTF.

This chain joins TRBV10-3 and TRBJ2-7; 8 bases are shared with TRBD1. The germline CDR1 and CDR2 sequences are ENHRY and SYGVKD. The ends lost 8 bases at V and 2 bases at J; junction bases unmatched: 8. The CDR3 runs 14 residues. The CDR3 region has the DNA TGTGCCATCCAGGCAGGGGGCCCACCCTACGAGCAGTACTTC. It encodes CAIQAGGPPYEQYF.

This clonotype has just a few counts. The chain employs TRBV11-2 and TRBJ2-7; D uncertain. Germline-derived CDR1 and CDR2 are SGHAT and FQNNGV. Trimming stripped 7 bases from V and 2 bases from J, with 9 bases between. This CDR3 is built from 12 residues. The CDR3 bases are TGTGCCAGCACCGACATGACCTACGAGCAGTACTTC. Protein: CASTDMTYEQYF.

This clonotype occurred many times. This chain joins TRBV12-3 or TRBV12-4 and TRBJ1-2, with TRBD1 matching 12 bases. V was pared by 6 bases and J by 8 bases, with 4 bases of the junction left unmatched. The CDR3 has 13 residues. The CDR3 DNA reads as TGTGCCAGCAGGGTCGGGACAGGGGGCGGCTACACCTTC. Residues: CASRVGTGGGYTF.

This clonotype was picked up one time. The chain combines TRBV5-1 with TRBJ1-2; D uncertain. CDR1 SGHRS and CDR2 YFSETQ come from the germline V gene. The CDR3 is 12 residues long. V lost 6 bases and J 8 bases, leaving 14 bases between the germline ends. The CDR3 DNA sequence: TGCGCCAGCACCACGAACAGTGGCGGCTACACCTTC. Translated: CASTTNSGGYTF.

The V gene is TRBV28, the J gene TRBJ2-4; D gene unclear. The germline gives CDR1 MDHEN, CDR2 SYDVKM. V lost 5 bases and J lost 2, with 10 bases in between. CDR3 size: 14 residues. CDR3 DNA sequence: TGTGCCAGCAGTCGAAAGGGATCCAAAAACATTCAGTACTTC. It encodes CASSRKGSKNIQYF.

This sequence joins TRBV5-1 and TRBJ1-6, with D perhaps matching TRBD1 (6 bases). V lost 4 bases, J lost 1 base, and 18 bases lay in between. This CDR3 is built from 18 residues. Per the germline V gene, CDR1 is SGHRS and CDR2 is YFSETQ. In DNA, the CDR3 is TGCGCCAGCAGCCCAGGGGACACCTGGACTTCCTATAATTCACCCCTCCACTTT. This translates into CASSPGDTWTSYNSPLHF.

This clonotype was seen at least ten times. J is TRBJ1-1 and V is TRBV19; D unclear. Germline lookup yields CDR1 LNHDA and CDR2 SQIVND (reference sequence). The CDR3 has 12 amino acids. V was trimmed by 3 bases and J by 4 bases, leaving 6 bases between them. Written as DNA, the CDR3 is TGTGCCAGTAGTATCCGGGGCACTGAAGCTTTCTTT. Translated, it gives CASSIRGTEAFF.

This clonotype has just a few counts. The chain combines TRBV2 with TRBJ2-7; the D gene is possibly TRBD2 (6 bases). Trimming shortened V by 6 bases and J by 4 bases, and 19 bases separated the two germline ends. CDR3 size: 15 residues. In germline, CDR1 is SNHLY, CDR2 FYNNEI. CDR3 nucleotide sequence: TGTGCCAGCAGGGGAACCCTAGCGACCGGGTACGAGCAGTACTTC. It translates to CASRGTLATGYEQYF.

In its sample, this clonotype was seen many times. DNA for the CDR3: TGTGCCAGCAGCTCGGGACTAGATTACGAGCAGTACTTC. Translation: CASSSGLDYEQYF. The rearrangement links TRBV7-8 to TRBJ2-7; TRBD2 aligns across 8 bases. Per the germline V gene, CDR1 is SGHVS and CDR2 is FQNEAQ. This CDR3 spans 13 amino acids. Trimming cost V 4 bases and J 4 bases; bases outside gene matches: 3.

The CDR3 bases are TGTGCCAGCAGCCCAGGATTCCTGAGGGCTGAAGCTTTCTTT. It is translated as CASSPGFLRAEAFF. The J gene is TRBJ1-1, the V gene TRBV6-1; D is ambiguous. Per the germline V gene, CDR1 is MNHNS and CDR2 is SASEGT. Trimming left V 6 bases short and J 6 bases short, with 17 bases between. The CDR3 is 14 residues long.

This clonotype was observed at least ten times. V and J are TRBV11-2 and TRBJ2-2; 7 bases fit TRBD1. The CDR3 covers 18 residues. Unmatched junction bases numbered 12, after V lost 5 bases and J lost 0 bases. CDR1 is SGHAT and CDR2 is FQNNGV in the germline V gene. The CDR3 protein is CASSIQFRGTANTGELFF. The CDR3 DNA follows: TGTGCCAGCAGCATACAGTTTAGGGGGACAGCGAACACCGGGGAGCTGTTTTTT. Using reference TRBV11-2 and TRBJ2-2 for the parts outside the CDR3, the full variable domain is EAGVAQSPRYKIIEKRQSVAFWCNPISGHATLYWYQQILGQGPKLLIQFQNNGVVDDSQLPKDRFSAERLKGVDSTLKIQPAKLEDSAVYLCASSIQFRGTANTGELFFGEGSRLTVL.

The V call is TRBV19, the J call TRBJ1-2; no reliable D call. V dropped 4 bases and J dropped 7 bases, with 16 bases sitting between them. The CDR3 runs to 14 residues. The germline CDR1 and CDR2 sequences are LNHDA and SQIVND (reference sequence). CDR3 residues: CASSNDKSWAGYTF. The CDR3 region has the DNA TGTGCCAGTAGTAACGACAAGTCCTGGGCTGGCTACACCTTC. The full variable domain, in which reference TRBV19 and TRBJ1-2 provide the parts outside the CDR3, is DGGITQSPKYLFRKEGQNVTLSCEQNLNHDAMYWYRQDPGQGLRLIYYSQIVNDFQKGDIAEGYSVSREKKESFPLTVTSAQKNPTAFYLCASSNDKSWAGYTFGSGTRLTVV.

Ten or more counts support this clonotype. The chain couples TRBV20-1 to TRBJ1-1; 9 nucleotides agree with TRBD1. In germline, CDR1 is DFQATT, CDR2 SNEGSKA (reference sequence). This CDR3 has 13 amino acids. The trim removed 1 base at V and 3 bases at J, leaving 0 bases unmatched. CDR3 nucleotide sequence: TGCAGTGCTAGAGGGACAGGGGACACTGAAGCTTTCTTT. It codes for CSARGTGDTEAFF.

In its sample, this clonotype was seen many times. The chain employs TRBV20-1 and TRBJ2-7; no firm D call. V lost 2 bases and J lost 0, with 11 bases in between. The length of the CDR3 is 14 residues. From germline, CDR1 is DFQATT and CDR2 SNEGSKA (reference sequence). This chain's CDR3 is CSARPLTSSYEQYF. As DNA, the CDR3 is TGCAGTGCTAGACCACTGACAAGCTCCTACGAGCAGTACTTC.

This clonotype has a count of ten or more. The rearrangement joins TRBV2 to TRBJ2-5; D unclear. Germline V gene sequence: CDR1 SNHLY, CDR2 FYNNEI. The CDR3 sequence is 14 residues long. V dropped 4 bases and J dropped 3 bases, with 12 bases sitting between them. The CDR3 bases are TGTGCCAGCAGTGGTAGACAAGGTGAAGAGACCCAGTACTTC. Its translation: CASSGRQGEETQYF.

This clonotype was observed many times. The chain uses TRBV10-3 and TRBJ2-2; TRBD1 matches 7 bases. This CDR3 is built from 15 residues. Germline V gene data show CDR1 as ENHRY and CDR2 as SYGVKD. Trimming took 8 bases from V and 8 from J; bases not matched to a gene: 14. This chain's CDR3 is CAIGGQRGTGGELFF. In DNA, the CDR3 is TGTGCCATCGGGGGACAGAGGGGCACGGGTGGGGAGCTGTTTTTT.

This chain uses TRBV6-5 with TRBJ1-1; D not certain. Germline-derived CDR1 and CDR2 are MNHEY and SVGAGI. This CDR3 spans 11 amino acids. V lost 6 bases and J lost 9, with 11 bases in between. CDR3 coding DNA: TGTGCCAGCAGCTACGGACCACAAGCTTTCTTT. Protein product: CASSYGPQAFF.

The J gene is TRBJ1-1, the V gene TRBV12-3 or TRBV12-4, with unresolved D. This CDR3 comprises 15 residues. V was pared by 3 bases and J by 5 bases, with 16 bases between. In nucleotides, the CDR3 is TGTGCCAGCAGTTTTTGGCTCCCTGGAAGGACTGAAGCTTTCTTT. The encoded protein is CASSFWLPGRTEAFF.

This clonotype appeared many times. CDR3 sequence (DNA): TGTGCCAGCAGCTTATACCCCGGGGTCTGGGATGGCTACACCTTC. It encodes CASSLYPGVWDGYTF. This chain joins TRBV11-2 and TRBJ1-2; D is undetermined. V was clipped by 2 bases and J by 6 bases, with 16 bases between them. Germline CDR1 SGHAT, CDR2 FQNNGV. The CDR3 length is 15 residues.

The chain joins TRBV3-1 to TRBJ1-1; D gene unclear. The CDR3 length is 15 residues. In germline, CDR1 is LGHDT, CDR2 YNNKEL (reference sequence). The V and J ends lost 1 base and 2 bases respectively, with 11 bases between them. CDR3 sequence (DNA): TGTGCCAGCAGCCAAGCCGGACGGCAAAACACTGAAGCTTTCTTT. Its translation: CASSQAGRQNTEAFF.